The text below deals with one TCR beta chain. Antigen unknown. V was pared by 0 bases and J by 3 bases, with 18 bases between. Germline-derived CDR1 and CDR2 are SEHNR and FQNEAQ (reference sequence). The CDR3 sequence is 17 residues long. The sample comes from a study of T cells in Graves' hyperthyroidism and ophthalmopathy. For the study at large: Initial diagnosis, before any treatment, was when peripheral blood was collected.

Isolation of PBMCs was performed on 8.5 to 10 ml fresh peripheral blood. RNA transcripts were the template for amplifying TCR beta CDR3 regions. TCR CDR3 regions were first amplified by RT-PCR with HTBI primers. From the multiplex PCR reads, TCRdb called clonotypes with MiXCR, one entry per CDR3 protein. The profile covers under 450,000 distinct CDR3 sequences, with 13% appearing a single time and about a fifth taken by the ten largest. General study results and limits: Also found in blood were most expanded thyroid clonotypes above 0.001.

Sequenced material: blood. The sequence was obtained from a man between 25 and 39 years old with Graves' hyperthyroidism that later progressed to Graves' ophthalmopathy. The chain has TRBV7-9 and TRBJ2-7, with D possibly matching TRBD2 (5 bases). The DNA for the CDR3 is TGTGCCAGCAGCTTAGCGTCGGGAAGCCACCCTTGCTACGAGCAGTACTTC. Translated: CASSLASGSHPCYEQYF.